The 3 T cell receptor beta chains listed next were all sequenced from one sample in a study of cytomegalovirus exposure and HLA in healthy donors. Vbeta (60) and Jbeta (13) primers were used in the PCR. Here immunoSEQ multiplex PCR was the method, and the copy in TCRdb shows in-frame clones only, minus some. This table holds 90,000 to 140,000 clones, more than 60% found once. Sequences were obtained from PBMCs. These receptor sequences come from a male donor in good health and CMV-seronegative.

This clone has only a few counts. The chain joins TRBV11-2 to TRBJ2-3; tentatively, D is TRBD2 (6 bases). The V gene's germline CDR1 is SGHAT and CDR2 FQNNGV. V was pared by 5 bases and J by 3 bases, with 21 bases between. The CDR3 length is 17 residues. The CDR3 DNA is TGTGCCAGCAGCCCGACGGGACTCATGGGGAGTACAGATACGCAGTATTTT. Protein: CASSPTGLMGSTDTQYF.

This sequence joins TRBV28 and TRBJ2-1; 12 bases line up with TRBD1. The CDR3 covers 18 residues. Losses at the gene ends were 2 bases for V and 5 bases for J; bases not matched to a gene: 10. Germline V lookup: CDR1 MDHEN, CDR2 SYDVKM. CDR3 sequence reads: CASSLLPGQGAPHNEQFF. The CDR3 coding sequence is TGTGCCAGCAGTTTACTACCGGGACAGGGGGCCCCCCACAATGAGCAGTTCTTC.

J is TRBJ2-7 and V is TRBV27; the match to TRBD2 covers 7 bases. Germline V gene lookup returns CDR1 MNHEY and CDR2 SMNVEV (reference sequence). V trimming: 8 bases; J trimming: 3 bases; junction bases outside the gene matches: 7. The CDR3 sequence is 13 residues long. The CDR3 sequence: CASSGRGVYEQYF. CDR3 bases: TGTGCCAGCTCTGGACGGGGGGTCTACGAGCAGTACTTC.